Listed below are T cell receptor beta chains from one sample, sequenced in a study of blood T cell repertoires in COVID-19. Data came from immunoSEQ multiplex PCR; TCRdb stores just in-frame clones and leaves some out. The data contain 95,000 to 150,000 clones, around 86% of them singletons. The source material was peripheral blood. These receptors were obtained from a human donor in a cohort sampled during active COVID-19. The CDR3 runs from the conserved cysteine through the conserved F or W. D genes are given only for firm matches. Clone size is stated in some rows and not others, as once, few, many or a class when expanded.

>TRBV18|-|-|12|TRBJ2-7
TGTGCCAGCTCTTGGCAGGATTACGAGCAGTACTTC
CASSWQDYEQYF
>TRBV4-2|-|-|18|TRBJ2-2
TGTGCCAGCAGCCAACCACAGGGGACTCCCACGAACACCGGGGAGCTGTTTTTT
CASSQPQGTPTNTGELFF
>TRBV24-1|-|-|14|TRBJ2-5
TGTGCCACCAGTGGCATTGACAGCCAAGAGACCCAGTACTTC
CATSGIDSQETQYF
>TRBV20-1|-|-|13|TRBJ1-5
TGCAGTGCTAGTGGGGGGGGAAGACAGCCCCAGCATTTT
CSASGGGRQPQHF
>TRBV5-6|-|-|14|TRBJ2-3
TGTGCCAGCAGTGACTTACCAGACACAGATACGCAGTATTTT
CASSDLPDTDTQYF
>TRBV5-1|TRBD1|few|15|TRBJ2-7
TGCGCCAGCAGCTTAGGGGGACAGGGTTCCTACGAGCAGTACTTC
CASSLGGQGSYEQYF
>TRBV11-2|TRBD1|-|15|TRBJ1-3
TGTGCCAGCAGCTCGCAGGGGGCGTGGGGAAACACCATATATTTT
CASSSQGAWGNTIYF
>TRBV28|TRBD2|-|15|TRBJ2-1
TGTGCCAGCAGTCCTAGCGGGAGAAGGTACAATGAGCAGTTCTTC
CASSPSGRRYNEQFF
>TRBV28|TRBD1|-|13|TRBJ1-1
TGTGCCAGCAGTGTTACAGGGGGGGATGAAGCTTTCTTT
CASSVTGGDEAFF
>TRBV18|-|-|15|TRBJ1-3
TGTGCCAGCTCACCAAACAGAGACTCTGGAAACACCATATATTTT
CASSPNRDSGNTIYF
>TRBV5-5|-|-|14|TRBJ1-4
TGTGCCAGCAGCTTCTCCCGTACGGATGAAAAACTGTTTTTT
CASSFSRTDEKLFF
>TRBV7-2|-|few|14|TRBJ1-3
TGTGCCAGCAGCCTGAGTACTGGGGGGGACACCATATATTTT
CASSLSTGGDTIYF
>TRBV9|-|-|15|TRBJ2-1
TGTGCCAGCAGCGTAGAGGGCAGGGACTACAATGAGCAGTTCTTC
CASSVEGRDYNEQFF
>TRBV18|-|-|11|TRBJ2-7
TGTGCCAGCCGGGGTGATTACGAGCAGTACTTC
CASRGDYEQYF
>TRBV10-3|-|-|15|TRBJ2-1
TGTGCCATCAGTGAGAGAAGCGATAGGGGATATGAGCAGTTCTTC
CAISERSDRGYEQFF
>TRBV19|-|-|15|TRBJ1-1
TGTGCCAGTAGAGACCTACAGGGCCCGGGGACTGAAGCTTTCTTT
CASRDLQGPGTEAFF
>TRBV7-2|-|once|13|TRBJ1-2
TGTGCCAGCAGCTTCGGGATTAACTATGGCTACACCTTC
CASSFGINYGYTF
>TRBV4-1|-|-|18|TRBJ1-1
TGCGCCAGCAGCCAAACCCCTCTCGTGGGGGAGGTCGGCACTGAAGCTTTCTTT
CASSQTPLVGEVGTEAFF